One sample yielded the 31 T cell receptor beta chains listed below, sequenced in a study of shared clonotypes between healthy human individuals. Naivety among CD8 cells was defined by CD45RO negativity and positive CCR7 selection, thereby excluding terminally differentiated effector memory CD45RA+ cells. Profiling relied on immunoSEQ multiplex PCR, and the TCRdb table lists in-frame clones only, not all of them. The table lists some 2,000,000 clones, approximately 94% of them singletons. Specimen: naive CD8+ T cells sorted from blood. The receptors derive from a man in his late teens or twenties in good health.

The rearrangement joins TRBV28 to TRBJ2-5; 10 positions match TRBD1. The germline CDR1 and CDR2 sequences are MDHEN and SYDVKM. CDR3 length equals 16 residues. J gave up 2 bases and V 6 bases, and 9 bases lay outside the gene matches. The chain's CDR3 is CASSPDRGLRQETQYF. CDR3 nucleotide sequence: TGTGCCAGCAGCCCCGACAGGGGGCTTCGGCAAGAGACCCAGTACTTC.

The chain combines TRBV27 with TRBJ1-5; 8 nucleotides line up with TRBD1. The trim removed 4 bases at V and 11 bases at J, leaving 4 bases unmatched. CDR1 is MNHEY and CDR2 is SMNVEV in the germline V gene (reference sequence). The CDR3 length is 12 residues. CDR3 sequence (DNA): TGTGCCAGCAGTTCGTCAGGGGGCGCCCAGCATTTT. This codes for CASSSSGGAQHF.

The CDR3 is CASSYSIQGGQPQHF. In nucleotides, the CDR3 is TGTGCCAGCAGTTACTCGATCCAGGGGGGTCAGCCCCAGCATTTT. This chain joins TRBV6-5 and TRBJ1-5, with 7 bases fitting TRBD1. V lost 0 bases, J lost 6 bases, and 5 bases stayed unmatched. The germline V gene encodes CDR1 MNHEY and CDR2 SVGAGI. The length of the CDR3 is 15 residues.

The chain couples TRBV5-6 to TRBJ1-4, with D possibly TRBD1 on 6 matching bases. Germline V lookup: CDR1 SGHDT, CDR2 YYEEEE. The V end was cut by 0 bases, the J end by 8 bases, with 20 bases between. The length of the CDR3 is 17 residues. This CDR3 is CASSLARDGQMWEKLFF. In DNA form, the CDR3 reads TGTGCCAGCAGCTTGGCCCGGGACGGACAGATGTGGGAAAAACTGTTTTTT.

This clone was found a few times. Other DNA variants within this sample encode the same CDR3. V gene TRBV9 combines with J gene TRBJ2-1; perhaps TRBD2 as D (6 bases). Trimming removed 0 bases from V and 0 bases from J, with 7 bases in between. The CDR3 has 15 residues. Germline assignment: CDR1 SGDLS and CDR2 YYNGEE. The CDR3 region has the DNA TGTGCCAGCAGCGTAGTCGGGAGCTCCTACAATGAGCAGTTCTTC. It yields the protein CASSVVGSSYNEQFF.

This rearrangement joins TRBV19 to TRBJ2-3; D is perhaps TRBD2 (5 bases). The length of the CDR3 is 13 residues. Germline loops: CDR1 LNHDA, CDR2 SQIVND (reference sequence). Deletions cut 7 bases from V and 4 bases from J, with 12 bases between. The CDR3 coding sequence is TGTGCCAGTAACGAGTTCGGGGCAGATACGCAGTATTTT. Amino acid sequence: CASNEFGADTQYF.

The chain uses TRBV4-1 and TRBJ2-7; D is perhaps TRBD1 (5 bases). CDR3 length: 15 amino acids. In germline, CDR1 is MGHRA, CDR2 YSYEKL. The V and J ends lost 1 base and 4 bases respectively, with 14 bases between them. The CDR3 coding sequence is TGCGCCAGCAGCCAAGTATTAGGCAACAGGTACGAGCAGTACTTC. This gives the protein CASSQVLGNRYEQYF.

This clone was picked up one time. The V call is TRBV18, the J call TRBJ2-2; TRBD2 matches 7 bases. Germline V lookup: CDR1 KGHSH, CDR2 LQKENI. The CDR3 is made up of 16 amino acids. The junction had 5 bases not matched to a gene; V was cut back by 3 bases and J by 1 base. CDR3 in amino acids: CASSPLAELNTGELFF. The DNA for the CDR3 is TGTGCCAGCTCACCTCTAGCGGAGTTGAACACCGGGGAGCTGTTTTTT.

J is TRBJ2-5 and V is TRBV28; D tentatively reads TRBD1 or TRBD2 (6 bases each). Looked up from germline, CDR1 is MDHEN and CDR2 is SYDVKM. The CDR3 has 15 residues. V lost 5 bases and J 5 bases, leaving 18 bases between the germline ends. The CDR3 spells CASSPLIGGYETQYF. CDR3 sequence (DNA): TGTGCCAGCAGTCCGCTTATAGGGGGGTACGAGACCCAGTACTTC.

The chain couples TRBV5-6 to TRBJ1-4, with TRBD1 as a possible D gene (6 bases). This CDR3 has 16 amino acids. In germline, CDR1 is SGHDT, CDR2 YYEEEE. The ends were cut back, 4 bases at V and 4 bases at J, with 17 bases in the middle. CDR3 nucleotides: TGTGCCAGCAGCCCCGGAGGGGGATGGGGTAATGAAAAACTGTTTTTT. Residues: CASSPGGGWGNEKLFF.

This chain uses TRBV4-1 with TRBJ2-2, with D unresolved. The germline V gene encodes CDR1 MGHRA and CDR2 YSYEKL. The CDR3 sequence is 14 residues long. Trimming took 5 bases from V and 2 from J, leaving 9 bases between them. Written as DNA, the CDR3 is TGCGCCAGCAGCGACACTGCTAACACCGGGGAGCTGTTTTTT. This gives the protein CASSDTANTGELFF.

This chain joins TRBV6-5 and TRBJ1-3; D is unresolved. Trimming left V 1 base short and J 6 bases short, with 16 bases between. Germline CDR1 is MNHEY and CDR2 is SVGAGI. The CDR3 has 16 residues. The DNA for the CDR3 is TGTGCCAGCAGTTACTTCGGGGAAGGCTTGGAAAACACCATATATTTT. As protein: CASSYFGEGLENTIYF.

J is TRBJ2-1 and V is TRBV4-3; 14 nucleotides agree with TRBD2. V shed 0 bases and J 2 bases; nucleotides not matched to a gene: 3. The germline CDR1 and CDR2 sequences are LGHNA and YSLEER. This CDR3 is 18 amino acids long. CDR3 sequence reads: CASSQDGLAGGTYNEQFF. The CDR3 DNA is TGCGCCAGCAGCCAAGATGGACTAGCGGGAGGAACCTACAATGAGCAGTTCTTC.

The gene calls are TRBV7-8 and TRBJ2-1; unclear D gene. CDR1 is SGHVS, CDR2 FQNEAQ, per germline. The CDR3 covers 14 residues. V lost 1 base and J lost 6, with 10 bases in between. The CDR3 DNA reads as TGTGCCAGCAGCTTAGGGGTAGCTATCAATGAGCAGTTCTTC. Its protein product is CASSLGVAINEQFF.

This clone is a singleton in its sample. The V call is TRBV29-1, the J call TRBJ2-7; 10 nucleotides match TRBD1. The germline gives CDR1 SQVTM, CDR2 ANQGSEA. The CDR3 sequence is 18 residues long. The V segment lost 4 bases and the J segment 3 bases; nucleotides outside the gene matches: 18. The CDR3 coding sequence is TGCAGCGTTGCGTTAAGAATCGCCGGGACAGGGGCCGGCTACGAGCAGTACTTC. Residues: CSVALRIAGTGAGYEQYF.

In DNA form, the CDR3 reads TGTGCGATAGGGCAGGGGATCTTGAACACTGAAGCTTTCTTT. It yields the protein CAIGQGILNTEAFF. The genes are TRBV11-1 and TRBJ1-1; tentative D call: TRBD1 (6 bases). The CDR3 is 14 residues long. Germline V lookup: CDR1 SGHAT, CDR2 FQDESV (reference sequence).

The chain has TRBV7-9 and TRBJ2-7; D tentatively fits TRBD1 or TRBD2 (6 bases each). Trimming took 4 bases from V and 1 from J, leaving 17 bases between them. From germline, CDR1 is SEHNR and CDR2 FQNEAQ (reference sequence). The CDR3 consists of 16 residues. This CDR3 reads CASSSFQGRPSYEQYF. The CDR3 DNA reads as TGTGCCAGCAGCTCCTTTCAGGGGAGGCCTTCCTACGAGCAGTACTTC. The variable domain in full, completed from reference TRBV7-9 and TRBJ2-7, reads DTGVSQNPRHKITKRGQNVTFRCDPISEHNRLYWYRQTLGQGPEFLTYFQNEAQLEKSRLLSDRFSAERPKGSFSTLEIQRTEQGDSAMYLCASSSFQGRPSYEQYFGPGTRLTVT.

The DNA of the CDR3 is TGTGCCAGCAGTCCAGGGACAGGGGCCCCCTACGAGCAGTACTTC. Translated: CASSPGTGAPYEQYF. This chain joins TRBV27 and TRBJ2-7, with 10 positions matching TRBD1. CDR3 size: 15 residues. CDR1 is MNHEY and CDR2 is SMNVEV in the germline V gene (reference sequence). The V segment lost 5 bases and the J segment 2 bases; nucleotides outside the gene matches: 6.

The chain recombines TRBV11-2 with TRBJ2-7; 9 bases match TRBD2. Trimming removed 0 bases from V and 4 bases from J; junction bases left unmatched: 4. The CDR3 sequence is 15 residues long. Germline V gene data show CDR1 as SGHAT and CDR2 as FQNNGV. The CDR3 protein is CASSLESLAGYEQYF. CDR3 in DNA: TGTGCCAGCAGCTTAGAGTCGCTAGCGGGATACGAGCAGTACTTC.

This chain uses TRBV30 with TRBJ2-7; D call uncertain. The germline V and J ends were trimmed by 4 bases and 0 bases, with 7 bases remaining between them. The CDR3 consists of 12 residues. Germline CDR1 is GTSNPN and CDR2 is SVGIG (reference sequence). CDR3 sequence (DNA): TGTGCCTGGACAGATAACTCCTACGAGCAGTACTTC. It translates to CAWTDNSYEQYF.

The chain couples TRBV15 to TRBJ1-2, with D possibly being TRBD1 (5 bases). The V gene's germline CDR1 is LNHNV and CDR2 YYDKDF (reference sequence). The CDR3 loop spans 13 amino acids. V dropped 3 bases and J dropped 0 bases, with 5 bases sitting between them. CDR3 DNA: TGTGCCACCAGCAGGGGGGCTAACTATGGCTACACCTTC. This sequence encodes CATSRGANYGYTF.

The chain joins TRBV7-2 to TRBJ2-7; 8 nucleotides match TRBD2. V gave up 4 bases and J gave up 4 bases; unmatched junction bases: 6. Per germline, CDR1 SGHTA and CDR2 FQGNSA. This CDR3 spans 14 amino acids. In nucleotides, the CDR3 is TGTGCCAGCAGCTCACGGACTAGCCCATACGAGCAGTACTTC. This codes for CASSSRTSPYEQYF.

As DNA, the CDR3 is TGTGCCAGCAGTGTGGGACAGAGCTTTTACGAGCAGTACTTC. Protein: CASSVGQSFYEQYF. The chain has TRBV6-1 and TRBJ2-7; 7 bases are shared with TRBD1. The germline gives CDR1 MNHNS, CDR2 SASEGT. This CDR3 is 14 amino acids long. V trimming: 4 bases; J trimming: 4 bases; junction bases outside the gene matches: 7.

This clone showed up just a few times. At one end the junction does not follow the germline gene, possibly because of a read error. V and J are TRBV10-2 and TRBJ2-7; no firm D call. Germline values: CDR1 WSHSY, CDR2 SAAADI. The CDR3 runs 12 residues. The CDR3 region is CASCEYGYEQYF. DNA of the CDR3: TGCGCCAGCTGTGAGTACGGATACGAGCAGTACTTC.

The chain employs TRBV5-6 and TRBJ2-4, with D possibly matching TRBD2 (6 bases). CDR3 length equals 13 residues. The ends were cut back, 2 bases at V and 10 bases at J, with 13 bases in the middle. Germline loops: CDR1 SGHDT, CDR2 YYEEEE. The DNA for the CDR3 is TGTGCCAGCAGCTTAGGAACGGAGGGGATTCAGTACTTC. It translates to CASSLGTEGIQYF.

The J gene is TRBJ1-1, the V gene TRBV28, with D maybe TRBD1 (5 bases). V was shortened by 5 bases and J by 4 bases, with 14 bases between the two germline ends. CDR1 and CDR2 from the germline V gene are MDHEN and SYDVKM. This CDR3 spans 14 amino acids. CDR3 nucleotide sequence: TGTGCCAGCAGTCCGGACGGGGCGGTCACTGAAGCTTTCTTT. Translation: CASSPDGAVTEAFF.

This clone showed up just once. The CDR3 protein is CASSPGDGGKNTEAFF. CDR3 sequence (DNA): TGTGCCAGCAGCCCCGGGGACGGGGGCAAGAACACTGAAGCTTTCTTT. The chain combines TRBV7-9 with TRBJ1-1, with a tentative D call TRBD1 (6 bases). The CDR3 contains 16 residues. Between the trimmed V and J ends, which lost 5 bases and 1 base, there was a span of 17 bases. Looked up from germline, CDR1 is SEHNR and CDR2 is FQNEAQ (reference sequence).

Comment on this clone: This sample includes further DNA sequences coding for the same CDR3. CDR3 in DNA: TGCGCCAGCAGCCAAGTGGCTAGCGGGGGAGACGAGCAGTACTTC. Amino acids: CASSQVASGGDEQYF. This rearrangement joins TRBV4-1 to TRBJ2-7, with 10 bases identical to TRBD2. This CDR3 spans 15 amino acids. The germline V gene has CDR1 MGHRA and CDR2 YSYEKL. J gave up 5 bases and V 1 base, and 5 bases lay outside the gene matches.

The rearrangement uses TRBV5-4 and TRBJ2-3; 12 bases fit TRBD2. Per the germline V gene, CDR1 is SGHNT and CDR2 is YYREEE (reference sequence). J was trimmed by 5 bases and V by 4 bases; bases with no gene match: 11. This CDR3 is 17 amino acids long. CDR3 nucleotide sequence: TGTGCCAGCAGCGGACTAGCGGGACCCGACGGAGGAGATACGCAGTATTTT. The encoded protein is CASSGLAGPDGGDTQYF. Full variable domain (remainder filled in from reference TRBV5-4 and TRBJ2-3): ETGVTQSPTHLIKTRGQQVTLRCSSQSGHNTVSWYQQALGQGPQFIFQYYREEENGRGNFPPRFSGLQFPNYSSELNVNALELDDSALYLCASSGLAGPDGGDTQYFGPGTRLTVL.

The rearrangement uses TRBV4-1 and TRBJ2-2; possibly TRBD2 for D (5 bases). CDR1 and CDR2 (germline): MGHRA, YSYEKL. V dropped 10 bases and J dropped 7 bases, with 16 bases sitting between them. The CDR3 is made up of 13 amino acids. CDR3 DNA sequence: TGCGCCACCAACGCCGGCCGGGGCGGGGAGCTGTTTTTT. It yields the protein CATNAGRGGELFF.

The rearrangement joins TRBV28 to TRBJ2-7; D uncertain. Looked up from germline, CDR1 is MDHEN and CDR2 is SYDVKM. V was clipped by 5 bases and J by 2 bases, with 13 bases between them. This CDR3 region has 14 residues. This CDR3 is CASSADWTTYEQYF. CDR3 DNA sequence: TGTGCCAGCAGTGCAGACTGGACCACCTACGAGCAGTACTTC.